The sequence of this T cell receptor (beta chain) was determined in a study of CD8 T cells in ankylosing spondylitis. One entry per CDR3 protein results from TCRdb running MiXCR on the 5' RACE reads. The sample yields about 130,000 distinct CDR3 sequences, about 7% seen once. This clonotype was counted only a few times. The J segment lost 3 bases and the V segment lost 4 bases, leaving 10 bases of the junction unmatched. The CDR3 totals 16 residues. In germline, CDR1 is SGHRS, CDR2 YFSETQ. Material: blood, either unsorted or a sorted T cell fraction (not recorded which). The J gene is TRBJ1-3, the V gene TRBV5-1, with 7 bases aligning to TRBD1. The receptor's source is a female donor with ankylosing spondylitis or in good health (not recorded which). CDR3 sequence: CASSGTLRDSGNTIYF. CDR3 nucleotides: TGCGCCAGCAGCGGTACCTTACGGGACAGTGGAAACACCATATATTTT.